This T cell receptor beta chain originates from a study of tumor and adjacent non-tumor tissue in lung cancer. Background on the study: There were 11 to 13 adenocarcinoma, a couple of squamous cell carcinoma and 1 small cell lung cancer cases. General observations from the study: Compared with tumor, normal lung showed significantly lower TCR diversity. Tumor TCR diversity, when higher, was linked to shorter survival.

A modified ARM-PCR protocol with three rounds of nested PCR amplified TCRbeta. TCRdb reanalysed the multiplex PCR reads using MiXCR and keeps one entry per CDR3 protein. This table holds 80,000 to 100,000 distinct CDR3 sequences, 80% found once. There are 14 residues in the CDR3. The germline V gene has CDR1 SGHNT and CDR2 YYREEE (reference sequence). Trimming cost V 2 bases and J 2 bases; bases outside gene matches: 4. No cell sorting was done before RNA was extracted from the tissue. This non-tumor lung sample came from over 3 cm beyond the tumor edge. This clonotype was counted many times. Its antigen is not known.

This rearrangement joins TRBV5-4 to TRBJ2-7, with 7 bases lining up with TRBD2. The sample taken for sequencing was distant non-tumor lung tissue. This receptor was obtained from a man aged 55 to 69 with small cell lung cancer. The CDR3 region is CASSLDLAAYEQYF. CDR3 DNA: TGTGCCAGCAGCTTAGATCTAGCGGCCTACGAGCAGTACTTC.